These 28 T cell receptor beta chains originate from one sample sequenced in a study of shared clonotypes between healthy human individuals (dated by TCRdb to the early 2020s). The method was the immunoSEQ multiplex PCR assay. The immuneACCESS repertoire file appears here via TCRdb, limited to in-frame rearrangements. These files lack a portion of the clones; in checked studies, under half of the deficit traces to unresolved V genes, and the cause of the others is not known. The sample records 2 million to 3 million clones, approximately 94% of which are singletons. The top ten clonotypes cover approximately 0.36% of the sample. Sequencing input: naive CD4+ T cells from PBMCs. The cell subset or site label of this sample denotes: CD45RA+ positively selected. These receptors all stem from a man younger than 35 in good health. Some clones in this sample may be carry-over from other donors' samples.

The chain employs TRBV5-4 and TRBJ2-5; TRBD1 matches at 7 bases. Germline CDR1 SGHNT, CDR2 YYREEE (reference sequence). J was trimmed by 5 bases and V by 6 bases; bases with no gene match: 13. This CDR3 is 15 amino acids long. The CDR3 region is CASTDKTGDGETQYF. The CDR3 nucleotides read TGTGCCAGCACCGATAAAACAGGGGACGGGGAGACCCAGTACTTC.

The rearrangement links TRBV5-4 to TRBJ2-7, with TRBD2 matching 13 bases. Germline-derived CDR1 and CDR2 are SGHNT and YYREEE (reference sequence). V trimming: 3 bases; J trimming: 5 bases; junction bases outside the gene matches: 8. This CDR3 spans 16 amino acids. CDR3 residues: CASSSWTSGRHDEQYF. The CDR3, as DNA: TGTGCCAGCAGCTCCTGGACTAGCGGGAGACACGACGAGCAGTACTTC.

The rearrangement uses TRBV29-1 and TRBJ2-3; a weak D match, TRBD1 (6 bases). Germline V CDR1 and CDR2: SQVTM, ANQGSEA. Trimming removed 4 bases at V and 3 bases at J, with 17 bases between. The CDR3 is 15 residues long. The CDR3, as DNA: TGCAGCGTTGCAGGGGCGGGCAGACAGACAGATACGCAGTATTTT. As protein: CSVAGAGRQTDTQYF.

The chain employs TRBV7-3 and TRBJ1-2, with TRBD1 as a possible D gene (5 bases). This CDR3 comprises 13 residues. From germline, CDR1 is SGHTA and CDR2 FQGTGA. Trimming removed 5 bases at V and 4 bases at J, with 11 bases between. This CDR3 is CASSAGAGYGYTF. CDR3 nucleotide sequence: TGTGCCAGCAGCGCTGGGGCGGGCTATGGCTACACCTTC.

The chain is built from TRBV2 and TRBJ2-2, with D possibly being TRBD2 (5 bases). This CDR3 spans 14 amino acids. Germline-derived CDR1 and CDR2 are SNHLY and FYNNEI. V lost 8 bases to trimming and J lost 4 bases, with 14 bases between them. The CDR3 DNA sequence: TGTGCCAGCCTACTAGACCCCCCCACCGGGGAGCTGTTTTTT. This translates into CASLLDPPTGELFF.

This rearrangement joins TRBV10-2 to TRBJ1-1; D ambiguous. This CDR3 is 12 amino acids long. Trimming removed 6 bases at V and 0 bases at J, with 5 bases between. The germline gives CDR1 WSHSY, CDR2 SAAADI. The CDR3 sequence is CASSLMNTEAFF. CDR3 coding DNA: TGCGCCAGCAGCTTAATGAACACTGAAGCTTTCTTT.

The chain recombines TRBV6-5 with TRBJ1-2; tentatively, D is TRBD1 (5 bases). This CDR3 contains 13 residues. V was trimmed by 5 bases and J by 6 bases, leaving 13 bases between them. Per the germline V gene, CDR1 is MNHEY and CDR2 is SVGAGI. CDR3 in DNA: TGTGCCAGCAGTCCCCCAGGGTACGATGGCTACACCTTC. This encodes CASSPPGYDGYTF.

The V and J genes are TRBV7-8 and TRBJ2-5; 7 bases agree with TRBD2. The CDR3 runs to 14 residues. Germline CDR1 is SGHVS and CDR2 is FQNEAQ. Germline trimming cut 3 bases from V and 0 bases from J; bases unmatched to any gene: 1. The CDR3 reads CASSFGTNQETQYF. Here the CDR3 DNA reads TGTGCCAGCAGCTTCGGGACTAACCAAGAGACCCAGTACTTC. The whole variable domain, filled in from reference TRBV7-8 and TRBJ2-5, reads GAGVSQSPRYKVAKRGQDVALRCDPISGHVSLFWYQQALGQGPEFLTYFQNEAQLDKSGLPSDRFFAERPEGSVSTLKIQRTQQEDSAVYLCASSFGTNQETQYFGPGTRLLVL.

This chain's CDR3 is CASSIAASGAFSYNEQFF. CDR3 nucleotide sequence: TGTGCCAGTAGTATAGCGGCTAGCGGTGCATTCTCCTACAATGAGCAGTTCTTC. This chain links TRBV19 with TRBJ2-1; 7 positions agree with TRBD2. The CDR3 length is 18 residues. Losses at the gene ends were 1 base for V and 0 bases for J; bases not matched to a gene: 9. The germline V gene has CDR1 LNHDA and CDR2 SQIVND (reference sequence). The full variable domain, in which reference TRBV19 and TRBJ2-1 provide the parts outside the CDR3, is DGGITQSPKYLFRKEGQNVTLSCEQNLNHDAMYWYRQDPGQGLRLIYYSQIVNDFQKGDIAEGYSVSREKKESFPLTVTSAQKNPTAFYLCASSIAASGAFSYNEQFFGPGTRLTVL.

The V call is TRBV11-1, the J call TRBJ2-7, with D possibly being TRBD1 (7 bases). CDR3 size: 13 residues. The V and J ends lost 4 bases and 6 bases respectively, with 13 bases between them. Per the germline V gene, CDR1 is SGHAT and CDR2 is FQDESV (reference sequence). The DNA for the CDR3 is TGTGCCAGCAGCTCCTACAGGGGACTCGAGCAGTACTTC. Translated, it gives CASSSYRGLEQYF.

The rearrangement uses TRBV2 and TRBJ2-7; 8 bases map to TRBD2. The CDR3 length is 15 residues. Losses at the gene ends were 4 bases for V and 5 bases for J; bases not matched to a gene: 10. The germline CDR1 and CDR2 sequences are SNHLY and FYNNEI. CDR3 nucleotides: TGTGCCAGCAGTGTAGCGGGATCCTCCCGGGACGAGCAGTACTTC. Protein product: CASSVAGSSRDEQYF.

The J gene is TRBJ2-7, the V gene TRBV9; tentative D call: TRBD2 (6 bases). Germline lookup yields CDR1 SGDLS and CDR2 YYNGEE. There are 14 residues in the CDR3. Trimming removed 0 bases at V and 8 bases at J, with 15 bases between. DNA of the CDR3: TGTGCCAGCAGCGTAGGGGGCGGGACCATGAAGCAGTACTTC. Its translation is CASSVGGGTMKQYF.

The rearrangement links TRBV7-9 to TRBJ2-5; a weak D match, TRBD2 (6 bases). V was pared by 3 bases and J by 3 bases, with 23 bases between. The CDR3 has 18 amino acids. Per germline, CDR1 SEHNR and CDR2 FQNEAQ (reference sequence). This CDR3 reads CASSFSILWGVDEETQYF. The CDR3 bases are TGTGCCAGCAGCTTTAGCATTTTGTGGGGGGTGGATGAAGAGACCCAGTACTTC. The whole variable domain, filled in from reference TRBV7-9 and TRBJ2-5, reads DTGVSQNPRHKITKRGQNVTFRCDPISEHNRLYWYRQTLGQGPEFLTYFQNEAQLEKSRLLSDRFSAERPKGSFSTLEIQRTEQGDSAMYLCASSFSILWGVDEETQYFGPGTRLLVL.

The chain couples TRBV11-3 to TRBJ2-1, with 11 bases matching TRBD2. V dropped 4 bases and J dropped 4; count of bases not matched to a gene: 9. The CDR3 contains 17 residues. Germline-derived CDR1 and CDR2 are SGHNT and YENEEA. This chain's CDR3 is CASSSGTSGAPYNEQFF. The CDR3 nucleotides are TGTGCCAGCAGCTCCGGGACTAGCGGAGCCCCTTACAATGAGCAGTTCTTC.

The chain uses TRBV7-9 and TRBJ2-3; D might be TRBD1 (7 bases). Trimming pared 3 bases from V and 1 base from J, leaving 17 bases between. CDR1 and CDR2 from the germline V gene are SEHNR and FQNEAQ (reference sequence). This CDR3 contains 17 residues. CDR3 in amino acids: CASSFLGRGAGTDTQYF. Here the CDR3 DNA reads TGTGCCAGCAGCTTTCTGGGCAGGGGGGCCGGCACAGATACGCAGTATTTT. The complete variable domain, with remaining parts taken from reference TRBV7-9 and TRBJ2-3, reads DTGVSQNPRHKITKRGQNVTFRCDPISEHNRLYWYRQTLGQGPEFLTYFQNEAQLEKSRLLSDRFSAERPKGSFSTLEIQRTEQGDSAMYLCASSFLGRGAGTDTQYFGPGTRLTVL.

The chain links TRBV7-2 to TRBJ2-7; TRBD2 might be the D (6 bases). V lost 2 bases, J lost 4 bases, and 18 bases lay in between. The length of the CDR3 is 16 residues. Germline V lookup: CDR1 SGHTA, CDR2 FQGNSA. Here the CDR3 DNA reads TGTGCCAGCAGCTTACGGGCGGGGATAGCTGCTTACGAGCAGTACTTC. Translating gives CASSLRAGIAAYEQYF.

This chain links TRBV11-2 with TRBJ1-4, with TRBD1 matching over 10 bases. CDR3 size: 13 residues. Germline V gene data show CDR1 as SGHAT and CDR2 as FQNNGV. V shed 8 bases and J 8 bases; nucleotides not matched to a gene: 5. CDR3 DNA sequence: TGTGCCAGCTCGGGACAGGGGAGGGAAAAACTGTTTTTT. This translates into CASSGQGREKLFF.

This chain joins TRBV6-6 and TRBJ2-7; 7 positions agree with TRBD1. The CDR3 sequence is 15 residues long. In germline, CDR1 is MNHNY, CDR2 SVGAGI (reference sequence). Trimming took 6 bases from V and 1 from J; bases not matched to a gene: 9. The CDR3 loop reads CASRSSGTVSYEQYF. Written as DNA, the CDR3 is TGTGCCAGCAGATCTTCCGGGACAGTTTCCTACGAGCAGTACTTC.

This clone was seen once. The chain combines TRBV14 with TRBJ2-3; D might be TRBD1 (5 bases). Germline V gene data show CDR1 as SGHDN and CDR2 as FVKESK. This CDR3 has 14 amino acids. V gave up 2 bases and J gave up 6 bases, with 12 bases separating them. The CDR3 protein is CASSQRQYLDTQYF. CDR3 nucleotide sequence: TGTGCCAGCAGCCAAAGACAGTACCTGGATACGCAGTATTTT.

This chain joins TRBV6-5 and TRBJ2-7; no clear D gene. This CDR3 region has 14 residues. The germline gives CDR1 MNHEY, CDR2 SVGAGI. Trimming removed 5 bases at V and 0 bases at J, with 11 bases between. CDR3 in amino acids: CASSPRVFSYEQYF. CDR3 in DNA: TGTGCCAGCAGTCCACGGGTCTTCTCCTACGAGCAGTACTTC.

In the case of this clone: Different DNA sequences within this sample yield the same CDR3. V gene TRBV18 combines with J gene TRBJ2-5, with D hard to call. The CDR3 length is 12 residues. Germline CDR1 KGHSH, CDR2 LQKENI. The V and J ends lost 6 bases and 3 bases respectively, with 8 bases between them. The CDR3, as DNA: TGTGCCAGCTCTCCAGCAAAAGAGACCCAGTACTTC. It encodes CASSPAKETQYF. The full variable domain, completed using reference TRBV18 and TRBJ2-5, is NAGVMQNPRHLVRRRGQEARLRCSPMKGHSHVYWYRQLPEEGLKFMVYLQKENIIDESGMPKERFSAEFPKEGPSILRIQQVVRGDSAAYFCASSPAKETQYFGPGTRLLVL.

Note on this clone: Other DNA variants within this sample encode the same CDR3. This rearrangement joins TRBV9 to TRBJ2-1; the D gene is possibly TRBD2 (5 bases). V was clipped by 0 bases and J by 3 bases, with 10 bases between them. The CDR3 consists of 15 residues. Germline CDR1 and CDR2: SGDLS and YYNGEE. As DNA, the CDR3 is TGTGCCAGCAGCGTAGCCGGGGATTTCTACAATGAGCAGTTCTTC. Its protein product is CASSVAGDFYNEQFF.

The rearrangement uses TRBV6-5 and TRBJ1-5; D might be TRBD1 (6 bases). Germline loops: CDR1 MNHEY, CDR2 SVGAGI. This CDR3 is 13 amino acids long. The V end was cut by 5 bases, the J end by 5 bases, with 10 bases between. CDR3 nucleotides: TGTGCCAGCAGTCGGACAGTGTATCAGCCCCAGCATTTT. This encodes CASSRTVYQPQHF.

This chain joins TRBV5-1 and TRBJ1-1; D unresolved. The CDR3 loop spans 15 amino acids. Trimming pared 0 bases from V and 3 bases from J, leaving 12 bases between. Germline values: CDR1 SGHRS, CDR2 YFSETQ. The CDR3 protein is CASSLAAGGDTEAFF. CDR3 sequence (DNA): TGCGCCAGCAGCTTGGCGGCCGGCGGGGACACTGAAGCTTTCTTT.

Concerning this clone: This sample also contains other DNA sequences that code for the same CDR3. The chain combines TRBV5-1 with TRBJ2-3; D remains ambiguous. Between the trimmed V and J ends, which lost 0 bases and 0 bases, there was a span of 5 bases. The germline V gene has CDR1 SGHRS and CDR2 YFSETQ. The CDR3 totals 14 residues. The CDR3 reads CASSLGLSTDTQYF. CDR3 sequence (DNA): TGCGCCAGCAGCTTGGGGTTGAGCACAGATACGCAGTATTTT.

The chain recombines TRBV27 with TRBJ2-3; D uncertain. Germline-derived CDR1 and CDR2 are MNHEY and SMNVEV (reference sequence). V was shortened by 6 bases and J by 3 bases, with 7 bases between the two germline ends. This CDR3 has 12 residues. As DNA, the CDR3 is TGTGCCAGCAGATCTAGGACAGATACGCAGTATTTT. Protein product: CASRSRTDTQYF.

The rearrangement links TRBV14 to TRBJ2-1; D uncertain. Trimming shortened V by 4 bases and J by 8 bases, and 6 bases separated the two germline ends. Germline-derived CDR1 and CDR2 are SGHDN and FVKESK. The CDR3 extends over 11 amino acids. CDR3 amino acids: CASSLRDEQFF. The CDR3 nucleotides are TGTGCCAGCAGCCTTAGGGATGAGCAGTTCTTC.

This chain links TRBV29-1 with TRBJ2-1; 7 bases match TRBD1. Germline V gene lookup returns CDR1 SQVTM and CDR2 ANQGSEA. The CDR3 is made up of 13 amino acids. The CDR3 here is CTARDSLANEQFF. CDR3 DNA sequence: TGCACCGCCAGGGACAGCCTGGCCAATGAGCAGTTCTTC.